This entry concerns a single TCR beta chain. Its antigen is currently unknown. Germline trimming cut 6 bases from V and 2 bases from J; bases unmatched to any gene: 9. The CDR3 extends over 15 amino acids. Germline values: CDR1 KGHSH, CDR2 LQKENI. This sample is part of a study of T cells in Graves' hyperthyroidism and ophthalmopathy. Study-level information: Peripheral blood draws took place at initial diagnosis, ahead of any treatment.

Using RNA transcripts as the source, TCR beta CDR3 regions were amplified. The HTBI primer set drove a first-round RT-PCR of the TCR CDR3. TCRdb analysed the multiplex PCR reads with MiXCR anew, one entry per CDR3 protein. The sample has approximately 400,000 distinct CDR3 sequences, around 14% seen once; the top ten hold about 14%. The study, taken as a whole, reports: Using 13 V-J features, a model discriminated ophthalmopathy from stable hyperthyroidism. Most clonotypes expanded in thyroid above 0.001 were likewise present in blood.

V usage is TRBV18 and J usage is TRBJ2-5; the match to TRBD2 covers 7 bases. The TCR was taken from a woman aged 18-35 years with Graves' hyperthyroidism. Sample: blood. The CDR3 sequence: CASSTTPSGQETQYF. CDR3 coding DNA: TGTGCCAGCTCTACCACTCCTAGCGGACAAGAGACCCAGTACTTC.